These 32 T cell receptor beta chains were all obtained from the same sample, sequenced in a study of low-dose radiotherapy and immunotherapy resistance in tumors. Time point in this sample: after trial treatment. Treatment indicated: LDRT plus nivolumab, ipilimumab, low-dose cyclophosphamide and aspirin (RACIN trial). Primers targeting TRAV and TRBV primed first-strand cDNA, covering alpha and beta chains. A constant-region primer paired with the V-primer adapter amplified TCRs over about 20 PCR cycles. TCRdb used MiXCR to reprocess the reads, holding one entry per CDR3 protein. The sample contains some 94,000 distinct CDR3 sequences, 20% to 25% of which appear only once. The material was PBMCs, obtained after low-dose radiotherapy plus immunotherapy. Receptors were obtained from a female donor with ovarian cancer.

V usage is TRBV6-2 or TRBV6-3 and J usage is TRBJ1-1; D not resolved. CDR1 and CDR2 (germline): MNHEY, SVGEGT. The ends were cut back, 2 bases at V and 1 base at J, with 5 bases in the middle. This CDR3 comprises 13 residues. CDR3 region: CASSYTENTEAFF. The CDR3 nucleotides read TGTGCCAGCAGTTACACAGAGAACACTGAAGCTTTCTTT.

V and J are TRBV27 and TRBJ2-7; TRBD1 is a possible D gene (5 bases). The CDR3 loop spans 14 amino acids. With 6 bases removed from V and 4 bases from J, the gap between germline ends came to 16 bases. Germline V lookup: CDR1 MNHEY, CDR2 SMNVEV (reference sequence). This chain's CDR3 is CASREGELGYEQYF. The DNA of the CDR3 is TGTGCCAGCAGAGAAGGGGAATTGGGGTACGAGCAGTACTTC.

The table lists this clonotype with many counts. J is TRBJ2-6 and V is TRBV20-1; D might be TRBD1 (5 bases). This CDR3 has 18 amino acids. Trimming pared 1 base from V and 0 bases from J, leaving 16 bases between. Germline V gene data show CDR1 as DFQATT and CDR2 as SNEGSKA (reference sequence). CDR3 region: CSARARDSTTSGANVLTF. The CDR3 DNA follows: TGCAGTGCTAGAGCGAGAGACAGCACCACCTCTGGGGCCAACGTCCTGACTTTC.

A word on this clonotype: A far larger clone is a single base away, which makes a read error likely. A read error is likely, as this CDR3 ends without the conserved phenylalanine or tryptophan. The chain has TRBV13 and TRBJ1-1; weak D call: TRBD1 (6 bases). This CDR3 has 15 amino acids. Germline CDR1 and CDR2: PRHDT and FYEKMQ (reference sequence). V lost 8 bases, J lost 4 bases, and 20 bases lay in between. The CDR3 DNA sequence: TGTGCCAGCGCGACAGGTACCGGTGGCGGCACTGAAGCTTTCTTA. It specifies CASATGTGGGTEAFL.

Ten or more counts support this clonotype. The V call is TRBV20-1, the J call TRBJ2-3; D possibly corresponds to TRBD2 (5 bases). The CDR3 sequence is 14 residues long. V shed 6 bases and J shed 4 bases, with 17 bases lying between them. Per germline, CDR1 DFQATT and CDR2 SNEGSKA (reference sequence). CDR3 region: CSATGIGRPDTQYF. The DNA for the CDR3 is TGCAGTGCGACCGGGATCGGTCGTCCAGATACGCAGTATTTT.

This clonotype was seen at least ten times. This sequence joins TRBV7-2 and TRBJ2-2; 8 positions agree with TRBD2. The V gene's germline CDR1 is SGHTA and CDR2 FQGNSA. The CDR3 is made up of 14 amino acids. Trimming cost V 2 bases and J 6 bases; bases outside gene matches: 2. Here the CDR3 DNA reads TGTGCCAGCAGCTTATCGGGGGGGGCCGGGGAGCTGTTTTTT. This sequence encodes CASSLSGGAGELFF.

This clonotype was observed many times. Here the CDR3 reads CASSLSMGRSSYNSPLHF. CDR3 nucleotides: TGTGCCAGCAGCTTGTCGATGGGCCGGAGCTCCTATAATTCACCCCTCCACTTT. This chain links TRBV5-5 with TRBJ1-6; D call uncertain. Germline values: CDR1 SGHKS, CDR2 YYEKEE (reference sequence). The V gene lost 1 base and the J gene lost 0 bases, with 14 bases spanning the gap. This CDR3 has 18 residues.

Worth noting for this clonotype: It may be a read error: a sequence one base away is much more abundant. This chain uses TRBV12-3 or TRBV12-4 with TRBJ2-7; D gene unclear. V shed 8 bases and J shed 2 bases, with 13 bases lying between them. CDR3 size: 13 residues. CDR3 amino acids: CASGPAGAYEQYF. The CDR3 coding sequence is TGTGCCAGCGGTCCAGCTGGGGCCTACGAGCAGTACTTC.

A few counts support this clonotype. In nucleotides, the CDR3 is TGTGCCAGCAGCCAAGCCGGGGAAAACACCGGGGAGCTGTTTTTT. Protein: CASSQAGENTGELFF. The chain carries TRBV3-1 and TRBJ2-2, with TRBD2 as a possible D gene (5 bases). Germline lookup yields CDR1 LGHDT and CDR2 YNNKEL (reference sequence). The CDR3 length is 15 residues. V was pared by 1 base and J by 2 bases, with 8 bases between.

Of note for this clonotype: The likely explanation is a read error, given a far larger clone one base away. The chain employs TRBV5-3 and TRBJ2-7; no reliable D call. TRBV5-3 is marked as an open reading frame, function uncertain. This CDR3 is 14 amino acids long. CDR3 loop: CVSTRGTLIYEQYF. CDR3 nucleotide sequence: TGTGTCAGCACCAGAGGAACCCTAATCTACGAGCAGTACTTC.

This clonotype was counted ten times or more. This rearrangement joins TRBV24-1 to TRBJ2-7, with D unresolved. The germline V gene encodes CDR1 KGHDR and CDR2 SFDVKD. V lost 2 bases to trimming and J lost 7 bases, with 5 bases between them. The length of the CDR3 is 11 residues. Here the CDR3 DNA reads TGTGCCACCAGTGATTACCGGGAGCAGTACTTC. Residues: CATSDYREQYF.

This clonotype was recorded at least ten times. V gene TRBV25-1 combines with J gene TRBJ2-3; TRBD1 is a possible D gene (5 bases). The CDR3 is 15 residues long. Germline-derived CDR1 and CDR2 are MGHDK and SYGVNS. V was pared by 5 bases and J by 0 bases, with 12 bases between. The CDR3 DNA sequence: TGTGCCAGCAGTCGACAGTACCCTAGCACAGATACGCAGTATTTT. Translated, it gives CASSRQYPSTDTQYF. The variable domain in full, with the rest retrieved from reference TRBV25-1 and TRBJ2-3, is EADIYQTPRYLVIGTGKKITLECSQTMGHDKMYWYQQDPGMELHLIHYSYGVNSTEKGDLSSESTVSRIRTEHFPLTLESARPSHTSQYLCASSRQYPSTDTQYFGPGTRLTVL.

Comments on this clonotype: With only one base between it and a far larger clone, this is likely a read error. The gene calls are TRBV5-3 and TRBJ1-1, with D perhaps matching TRBD1 (5 bases). TRBV5-3 qualifies as an ORF whose function is uncertain. The germline V and J ends were trimmed by 8 bases and 6 bases, with 17 bases remaining between them. The CDR3 is made up of 13 amino acids. This chain's CDR3 is CASRVVGSPEAFF. CDR3 in DNA: TGTGCCAGCAGGGTCGTAGGGAGCCCTGAAGCTTTCTTT.

This clonotype was counted between two and nine times. A far larger clone is only one base removed, so a read error is likely. V and J are TRBV5-5 and TRBJ2-1, with D perhaps TRBD2 (5 bases). The CDR3 runs to 11 residues. Looked up from germline, CDR1 is SGHKS and CDR2 is YYEKEE (reference sequence). In DNA form, the CDR3 reads TGTTCCAGCAGTAGCGTCAATGAGCAGTTCTTC. This encodes CSSSSVNEQFF.

This clonotype occurred many times. This chain uses TRBV27 with TRBJ2-1; D might be TRBD1 (5 bases). The ends were cut back, 2 bases at V and 1 base at J, with 12 bases in the middle. The germline CDR1 and CDR2 sequences are MNHEY and SMNVEV (reference sequence). CDR3 length: 16 residues. CDR3 coding DNA: TGTGCCAGCAGTTTAAGTGGGGCGACGTCCTACAATGAGCAGTTCTTC. As protein: CASSLSGATSYNEQFF.

In regard to this clonotype: This likely stems from a read error, as it lies one base from a far larger clone. The chain employs TRBV5-5 and TRBJ2-7, with 7 bases matching TRBD2. CDR1 SGHKS and CDR2 YYEKEE come from the germline V gene (reference sequence). CDR3 length: 19 residues. DNA for the CDR3: TGCGCCAGCAGCTCCCGGGGAGGAATCGGGGGGAGCTCCTACAATGAGCAGTACTTC. Translation: CASSSRGGIGGSSYNEQYF.

This clonotype was detected ten times or more. The genes are TRBV6-2 or TRBV6-3 and TRBJ1-6; unclear D gene. Looked up from germline, CDR1 is MNHEY and CDR2 is SVGEGT. V gave up 8 bases and J gave up 7 bases, with 18 bases separating them. CDR3 length: 15 amino acids. CDR3 nucleotides: TGTGCCAGCCAAATGGAGGGAAACCCCAATTCACCCCTCCACTTT. Translated, it gives CASQMEGNPNSPLHF.

The chain links TRBV2 to TRBJ2-7; 7 bases fit TRBD2. The CDR3 spans 12 residues. The trim removed 9 bases at V and 0 bases at J, leaving 2 bases unmatched. From germline, CDR1 is SNHLY and CDR2 FYNNEI. CDR3: CASRTSSYEQYF. DNA for the CDR3: TGTGCCAGTAGGACTAGCTCCTACGAGCAGTACTTC.

This clonotype was observed at least ten times. V usage is TRBV5-4 and J usage is TRBJ2-2; TRBD1 agrees at 9 bases. The trim removed 1 base at V and 4 bases at J, leaving 8 bases unmatched. Germline CDR1 and CDR2: SGHNT and YYREEE (reference sequence). The CDR3 consists of 17 residues. Here the CDR3 DNA reads TGTGCCAGCAGCTTGCCACCCGGGACAGGGACCACCGGGGAGCTGTTTTTT. The encoded protein is CASSLPPGTGTTGELFF.

This chain uses TRBV3-1 with TRBJ1-1, with D unresolved. The CDR3 covers 14 residues. Trimming cost V 5 bases and J 0 bases, with 10 bases left between them. Germline values: CDR1 LGHDT, CDR2 YNNKEL (reference sequence). CDR3 nucleotides: TGTGCCAGCAGCAGAGAAGTCATGAACACTGAAGCTTTCTTT. Amino acids: CASSREVMNTEAFF.

This clonotype was found many times. The chain links TRBV7-2 to TRBJ2-5, with 12 bases aligning to TRBD2. In germline, CDR1 is SGHTA, CDR2 FQGNSA. V gave up 5 bases and J gave up 5 bases; unmatched junction bases: 9. The length of the CDR3 is 16 residues. Here the CDR3 DNA reads TGTGCCAGCAGCCCGGAGGGTCTAGCGGGAGGGGAGACCCAGTACTTC. This codes for CASSPEGLAGGETQYF. Supplemented by reference TRBV7-2 and TRBJ2-5, the full variable domain reads GAGVSQSPSNKVTEKGKDVELRCDPISGHTALYWYRQSLGQGLEFLIYFQGNSAPDKSGLPSDRFSAERTGGSVSTLTIQRTQQEDSAVYLCASSPEGLAGGETQYFGPGTRLLVL.

This chain joins TRBV21-1 and TRBJ1-1. TRBV21-1 is a pseudogene locus. The CDR3 spans 14 residues. This CDR3 reads CASSKGVWRGEAFF. The CDR3, as DNA: TGTGCCAGCAGCAAAGGAGTCTGGAGAGGTGAAGCTTTCTTT.

This clonotype was detected many times. The chain carries TRBV19 and TRBJ2-1, with TRBD1 matching over 9 bases. J lost 0 bases, V lost 3 bases, and 6 bases had no gene match. The V gene's germline CDR1 is LNHDA and CDR2 SQIVND (reference sequence). The CDR3 contains 17 residues. CDR3 region: CASSITQTGGSYNEQFF. The CDR3 DNA reads as TGTGCCAGTAGTATCACCCAGACAGGGGGCTCCTACAATGAGCAGTTCTTC.

This clonotype was found many times. The chain combines TRBV20-1 with TRBJ2-7; D is perhaps TRBD2 (6 bases). This CDR3 has 14 amino acids. V dropped 6 bases and J dropped 2 bases, with 17 bases sitting between them. Germline V gene sequence: CDR1 DFQATT, CDR2 SNEGSKA (reference sequence). The DNA of the CDR3 is TGCAGTGCGAGTAAAGGCGGGATTGCCTACGAGCAGTACTTC. Translating gives CSASKGGIAYEQYF.

This sequence joins TRBV6-8 and TRBJ2-1; 8 bases fit TRBD2. V was clipped by 6 bases and J by 3 bases; unmatched bases: 16. The length of the CDR3 is 18 residues. Germline CDR1 MNHGY, CDR2 SAAAGT. DNA for the CDR3: TGTGCCAGCAGCCCGTGGGACTGCGGGAGGTTTATCTACAATGAGCAGTTCTTC. Protein sequence: CASSPWDCGRFIYNEQFF.

This clonotype has at least ten counts. The chain has TRBV15 and TRBJ2-1; TRBD2 might be the D (5 bases). Trimming stripped 4 bases from V and 7 bases from J, with 11 bases between. Germline lookup yields CDR1 LNHNV and CDR2 YYDKDF (reference sequence). The CDR3 has 13 residues. CDR3 sequence reads: CATSTRTQNEQFF. The CDR3 nucleotides read TGTGCCACCAGCACAAGGACTCAGAATGAGCAGTTCTTC.

In its sample, this clonotype was seen many times. This rearrangement joins TRBV12-3 or TRBV12-4 to TRBJ1-3; weak D call: TRBD1 (5 bases). The length of the CDR3 is 15 residues. Trimming took off 6 bases at V and 0 bases at J, with 12 bases between the two ends. The CDR3 region is CASSRQILSGNTIYF. In DNA, the CDR3 is TGTGCCAGCAGCAGACAGATTCTCTCTGGAAACACCATATATTTT.

This chain joins TRBV12-3 or TRBV12-4 and TRBJ2-2, with D tentatively TRBD1 (5 bases). V was trimmed by 6 bases and J by 6 bases, leaving 8 bases between them. The CDR3 covers 12 residues. The CDR3 protein is CASRTTAGELFF. The CDR3 region has the DNA TGTGCCAGCAGGACGACAGCCGGGGAGCTGTTTTTT.

The chain recombines TRBV6-1 with TRBJ2-5; tentatively, D is TRBD1 (5 bases). Germline values: CDR1 MNHNS, CDR2 SASEGT. V lost 5 bases, J lost 7 bases, and 8 bases lay in between. The CDR3 is 11 amino acids. The DNA for the CDR3 is TGTGCCAGCAGTTATAGGGGGACCCAGTACTTC. As protein: CASSYRGTQYF.

This chain links TRBV28 with TRBJ2-1; D unresolved. The CDR3 length is 15 residues. The V end lost 2 bases, the J end lost 3 bases, and 11 bases lay between the germline ends. The germline V gene has CDR1 MDHEN and CDR2 SYDVKM. The CDR3: CASSLIGRLYNEQFF. The CDR3 nucleotides are TGTGCCAGCAGTTTAATCGGCCGGCTCTACAATGAGCAGTTCTTC.

This clonotype was seen many times. The chain carries TRBV11-3 and TRBJ2-5; no clear D. In germline, CDR1 is SGHNT, CDR2 YENEEA. This CDR3 contains 14 residues. The V gene lost 1 base and the J gene lost 1 base, with 7 bases spanning the gap. The chain's CDR3 is CASSLVAVQETQYF. CDR3 nucleotide sequence: TGTGCCAGCAGCTTAGTAGCAGTCCAAGAGACCCAGTACTTC.

This clonotype was detected ten times or more. This chain joins TRBV6-5 and TRBJ2-3; TRBD2 aligns across 11 bases. CDR3 length equals 17 residues. The V segment lost 5 bases and the J segment 4 bases; nucleotides outside the gene matches: 11. CDR1 and CDR2 (germline): MNHEY, SVGAGI. The CDR3 DNA sequence: TGTGCCAGCAGTGAAGTACTAGCGGGAGCTTCAGCAGATACGCAGTATTTT. Translation: CASSEVLAGASADTQYF.